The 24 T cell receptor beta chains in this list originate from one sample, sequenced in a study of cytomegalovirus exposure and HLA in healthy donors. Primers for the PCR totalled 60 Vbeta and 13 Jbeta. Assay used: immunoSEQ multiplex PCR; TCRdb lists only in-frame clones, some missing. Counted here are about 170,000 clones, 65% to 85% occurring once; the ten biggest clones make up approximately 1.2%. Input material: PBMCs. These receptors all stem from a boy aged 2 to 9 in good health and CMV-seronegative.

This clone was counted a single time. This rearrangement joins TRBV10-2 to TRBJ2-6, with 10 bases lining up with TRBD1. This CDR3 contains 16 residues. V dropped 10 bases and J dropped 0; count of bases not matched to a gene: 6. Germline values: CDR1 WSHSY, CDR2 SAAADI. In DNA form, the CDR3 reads TGCGCCATAAGGACAGGGGGGATCTCTGGGGCCAACGTCCTGACTTTC. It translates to CAIRTGGISGANVLTF.

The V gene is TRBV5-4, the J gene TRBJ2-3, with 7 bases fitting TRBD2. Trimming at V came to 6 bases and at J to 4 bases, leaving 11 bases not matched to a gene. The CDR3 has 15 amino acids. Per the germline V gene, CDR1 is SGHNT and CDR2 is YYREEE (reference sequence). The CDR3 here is CASTPGAGIPDTQYF. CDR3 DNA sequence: TGTGCCAGCACCCCAGGAGCGGGAATTCCAGATACGCAGTATTTT.

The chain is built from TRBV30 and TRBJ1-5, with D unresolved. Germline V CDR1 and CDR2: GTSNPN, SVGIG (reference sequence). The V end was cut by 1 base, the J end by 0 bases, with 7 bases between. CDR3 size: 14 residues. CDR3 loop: CAWSAVYSNQPQHF. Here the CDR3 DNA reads TGTGCCTGGAGTGCAGTGTATAGCAATCAGCCCCAGCATTTT.

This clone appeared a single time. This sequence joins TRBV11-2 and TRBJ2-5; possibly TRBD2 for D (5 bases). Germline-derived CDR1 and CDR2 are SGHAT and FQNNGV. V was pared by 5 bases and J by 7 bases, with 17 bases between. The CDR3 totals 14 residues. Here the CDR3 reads CASSRTGWEGTQYF. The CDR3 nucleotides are TGTGCCAGCAGCCGTACGGGGTGGGAAGGGACCCAGTACTTC.

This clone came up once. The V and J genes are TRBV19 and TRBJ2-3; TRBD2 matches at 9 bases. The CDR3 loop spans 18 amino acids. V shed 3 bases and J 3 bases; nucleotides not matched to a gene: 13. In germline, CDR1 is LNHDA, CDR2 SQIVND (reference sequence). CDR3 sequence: CASSIIVAGGPDTDTQYF. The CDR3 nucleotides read TGTGCCAGTAGTATTATTGTCGCGGGAGGGCCCGATACAGATACGCAGTATTTT.

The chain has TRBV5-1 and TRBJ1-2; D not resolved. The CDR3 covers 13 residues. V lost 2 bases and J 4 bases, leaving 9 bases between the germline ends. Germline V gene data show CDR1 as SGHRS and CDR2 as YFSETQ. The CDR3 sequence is CASSLGEGYGYTF. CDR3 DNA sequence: TGCGCCAGCAGCTTAGGAGAAGGCTATGGCTACACCTTC.

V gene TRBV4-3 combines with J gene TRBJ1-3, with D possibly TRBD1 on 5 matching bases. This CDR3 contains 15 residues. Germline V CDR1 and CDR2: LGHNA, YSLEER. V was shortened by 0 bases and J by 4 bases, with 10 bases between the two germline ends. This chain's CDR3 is CASSQDRYRGNTIYF. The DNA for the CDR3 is TGCGCCAGCAGCCAAGATCGGTACAGGGGAAACACCATATATTTT.

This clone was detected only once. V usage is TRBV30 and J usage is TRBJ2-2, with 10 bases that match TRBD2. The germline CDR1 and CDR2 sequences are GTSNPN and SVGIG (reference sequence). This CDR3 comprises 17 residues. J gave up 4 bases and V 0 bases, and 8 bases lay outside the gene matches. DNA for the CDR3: TGTGCCTGGAGTGTAGGGGGTCTAGCGGGAGCCACCGGGGAGCTGTTTTTT. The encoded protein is CAWSVGGLAGATGELFF.

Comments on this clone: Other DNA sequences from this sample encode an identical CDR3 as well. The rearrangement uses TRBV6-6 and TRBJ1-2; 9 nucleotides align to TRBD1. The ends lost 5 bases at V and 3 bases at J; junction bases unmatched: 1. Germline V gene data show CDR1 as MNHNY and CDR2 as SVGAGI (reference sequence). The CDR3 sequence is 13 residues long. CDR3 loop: CASSRTGDYGYTF. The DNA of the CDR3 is TGTGCCAGCAGTAGGACAGGGGACTATGGCTACACCTTC.

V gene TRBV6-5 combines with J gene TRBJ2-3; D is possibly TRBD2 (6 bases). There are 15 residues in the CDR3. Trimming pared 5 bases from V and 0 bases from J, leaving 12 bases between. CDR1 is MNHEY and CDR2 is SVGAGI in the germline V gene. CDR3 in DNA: TGTGCCAGCAGTCCACTAGCCTCTAGCACAGATACGCAGTATTTT. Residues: CASSPLASSTDTQYF.

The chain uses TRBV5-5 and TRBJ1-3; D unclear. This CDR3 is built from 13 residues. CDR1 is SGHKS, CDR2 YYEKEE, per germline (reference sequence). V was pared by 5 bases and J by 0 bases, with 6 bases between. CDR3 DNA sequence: TGTGCCAGCAGTATAAACTCTGGAAACACCATATATTTT. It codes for CASSINSGNTIYF.

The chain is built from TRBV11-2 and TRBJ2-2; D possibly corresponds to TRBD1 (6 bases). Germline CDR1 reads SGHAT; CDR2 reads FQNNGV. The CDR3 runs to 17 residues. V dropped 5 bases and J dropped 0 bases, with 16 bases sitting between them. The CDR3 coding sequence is TGTGCCAGCAGCGCGAACAGGGAACCTCCGAACACCGGGGAGCTGTTTTTT. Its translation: CASSANREPPNTGELFF.

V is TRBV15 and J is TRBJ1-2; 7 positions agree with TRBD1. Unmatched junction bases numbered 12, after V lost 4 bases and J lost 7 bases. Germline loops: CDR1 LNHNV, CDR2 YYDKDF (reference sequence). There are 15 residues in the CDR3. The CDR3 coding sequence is TGTGCCACCAGCACAGGGGGGACGGCCGAGGTTGGCTACACCTTC. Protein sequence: CATSTGGTAEVGYTF.

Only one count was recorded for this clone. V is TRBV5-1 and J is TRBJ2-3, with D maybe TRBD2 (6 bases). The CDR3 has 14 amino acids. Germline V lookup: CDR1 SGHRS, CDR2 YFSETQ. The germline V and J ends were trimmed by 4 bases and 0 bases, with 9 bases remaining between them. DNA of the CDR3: TGCGCCAGCAGCGGGGGGACGAGCACAGATACGCAGTATTTT. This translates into CASSGGTSTDTQYF.

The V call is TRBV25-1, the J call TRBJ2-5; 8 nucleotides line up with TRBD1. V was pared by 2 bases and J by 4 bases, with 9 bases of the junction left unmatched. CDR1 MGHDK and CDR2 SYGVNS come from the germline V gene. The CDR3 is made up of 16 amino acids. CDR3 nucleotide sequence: TGTGCCAGCAGTGAAAGAGGGCAGGGGGCCCGAGAGACCCAGTACTTC. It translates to CASSERGQGARETQYF.

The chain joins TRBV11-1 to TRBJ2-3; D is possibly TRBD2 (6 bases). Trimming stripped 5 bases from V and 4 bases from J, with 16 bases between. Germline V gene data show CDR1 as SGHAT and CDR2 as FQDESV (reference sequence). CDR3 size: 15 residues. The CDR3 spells CASSVRDLVADTQYF. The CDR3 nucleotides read TGTGCCAGCAGCGTACGGGACTTAGTGGCAGATACGCAGTATTTT.

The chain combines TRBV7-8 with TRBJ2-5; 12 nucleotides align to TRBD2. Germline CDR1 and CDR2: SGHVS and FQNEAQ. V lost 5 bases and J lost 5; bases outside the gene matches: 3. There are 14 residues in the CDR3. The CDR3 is CASSGGLAGETQYF. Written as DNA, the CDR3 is TGTGCCAGCAGCGGAGGACTAGCGGGGGAGACCCAGTACTTC. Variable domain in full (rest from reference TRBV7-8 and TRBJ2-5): GAGVSQSPRYKVAKRGQDVALRCDPISGHVSLFWYQQALGQGPEFLTYFQNEAQLDKSGLPSDRFFAERPEGSVSTLKIQRTQQEDSAVYLCASSGGLAGETQYFGPGTRLLVL.

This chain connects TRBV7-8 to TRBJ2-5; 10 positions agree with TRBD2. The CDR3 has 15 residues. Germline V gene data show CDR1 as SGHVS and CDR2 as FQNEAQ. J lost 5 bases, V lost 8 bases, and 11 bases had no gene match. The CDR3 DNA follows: TGTGCCAGCGCCGGGAGCGGGAGGGCCGGTGAGACCCAGTACTTC. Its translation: CASAGSGRAGETQYF.

CDR3 in DNA: TGTGCCAGCAGCTTGCACCCTAGGGCAGGGAAGTTTGACGAGCAGTACTTC. This translates into CASSLHPRAGKFDEQYF. The chain carries TRBV5-4 and TRBJ2-7; tentatively, D is TRBD1 (5 bases). Per germline, CDR1 SGHNT and CDR2 YYREEE (reference sequence). V was pared by 1 base and J by 5 bases, with 22 bases between. The CDR3 has 17 amino acids.

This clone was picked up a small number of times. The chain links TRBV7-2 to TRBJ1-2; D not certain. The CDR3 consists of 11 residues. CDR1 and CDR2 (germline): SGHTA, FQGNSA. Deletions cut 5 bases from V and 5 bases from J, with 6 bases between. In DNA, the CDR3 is TGTGCCAGCAGCGGCTTTTATGGCTACACCTTC. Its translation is CASSGFYGYTF.

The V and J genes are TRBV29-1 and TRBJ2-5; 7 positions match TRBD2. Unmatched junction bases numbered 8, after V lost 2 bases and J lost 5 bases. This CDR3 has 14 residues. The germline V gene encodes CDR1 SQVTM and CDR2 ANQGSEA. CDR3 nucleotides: TGCAGCGTTGAAATTGCGGGAGAGGATGAGACCCAGTACTTC. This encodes CSVEIAGEDETQYF.

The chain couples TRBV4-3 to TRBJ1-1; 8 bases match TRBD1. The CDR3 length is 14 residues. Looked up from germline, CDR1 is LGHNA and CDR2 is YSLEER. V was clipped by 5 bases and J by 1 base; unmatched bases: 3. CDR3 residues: CASSFGTGNTEAFF. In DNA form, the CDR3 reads TGCGCCAGCAGCTTCGGGACAGGGAACACTGAAGCTTTCTTT.

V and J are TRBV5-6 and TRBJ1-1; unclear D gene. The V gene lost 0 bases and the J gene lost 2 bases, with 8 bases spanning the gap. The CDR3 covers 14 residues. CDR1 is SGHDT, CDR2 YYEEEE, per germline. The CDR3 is CASSLVESNTEAFF. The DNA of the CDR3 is TGTGCCAGCAGCTTGGTAGAGAGCAACACTGAAGCTTTCTTT.

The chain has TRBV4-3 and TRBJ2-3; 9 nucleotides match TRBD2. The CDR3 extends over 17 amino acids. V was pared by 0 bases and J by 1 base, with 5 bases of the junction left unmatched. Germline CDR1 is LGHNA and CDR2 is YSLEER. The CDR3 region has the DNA TGCGCCAGCAGCCAAGATCGACTAGCGGTTGGCACAGATACGCAGTATTTT. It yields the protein CASSQDRLAVGTDTQYF.